This T cell receptor (beta chain) was identified in a study of CD8+CD57+ T cells in acquired aplastic anemia. Study-level findings and limits: Under 35 was the count of CD8+ CDR3 sequences that patients shared with controls.

The use of genomic DNA as template underpinned the TCR beta VDJ and CDR3 profiling. TCRdb passed the reads through MiXCR, listing each CDR3 protein once. Here the sample spans some 160,000 distinct CDR3 sequences, under 55% being singletons. Patients sequenced had flow cytometry evidence of CD8+CD57+ cell expansion. The germline gives CDR1 LNHDA, CDR2 SQIVND (reference sequence). CDR3 length equals 14 residues. V was pared by 7 bases and J by 0 bases, with 12 bases between. This clonotype was picked up many times. Its target is not known. This TCR was sampled from a human donor with aplastic anemia. Sample: sorted CD4+, CD8+, or CD8+CD57+ T cells (not recorded which) from PBMCs. The chain is built from TRBV19 and TRBJ1-1; no definite D call. DNA of the CDR3: TGTGCCAGTAAAAGGGAAAGTATGAACACTGAAGCTTTCTTT. Protein sequence: CASKRESMNTEAFF. Variable domain in full (rest from reference TRBV19 and TRBJ1-1): DGGITQSPKYLFRKEGQNVTLSCEQNLNHDAMYWYRQDPGQGLRLIYYSQIVNDFQKGDIAEGYSVSREKKESFPLTVTSAQKNPTAFYLCASKRESMNTEAFFGQGTRLTVV.